A selection of T cell receptor beta chains follows, all from one sample in a study of tumor-infiltrating lymphocytes in primary liver carcinoma. TCRdb processed the multiplex PCR reads anew with MiXCR; each CDR3 protein has one entry. In the table there are about 320,000 distinct CDR3 sequences, nearly 60% of which are singletons. The sample taken for sequencing was peripheral blood. Receptors originate from a woman in her thirties with primary liver carcinoma and hepatitis B virus infection. The CDR3 runs from the conserved cysteine through the conserved F or W. D genes are given only for firm matches. Rows give clone size only sometimes, using once, few, many, or a class for an expanded clone.

>TRBD1|TRBJ2-7|TRBV7-8|NA
CVSSHDRGQEQYF
TGTGTCAGCAGCCACGACAGGGGGCAAGAGCAGTACTTC
>TRBD2|TRBJ2-1|TRBV30|NA
CVFRLWTSVYNEQFF
TGTGTCTTCCGGCTCTGGACTAGCGTTTACAATGAGCAATTCTTC
>NA|TRBJ2-5|TRBV29-1|once
CSVLRATPTDQEIQYF
TGCAGCGTTCTCCGTGCGACCCCGACCGACCAAGAGATCCAGTACTTC
>NA|TRBJ1-6|TRBV12-3/TRBV12-4|NA
CAISFQGRNSPLHF
TGTGCCATCAGTTTTCAAGGGCGGAATTCACCCCTCCACTTT
>TRBD2|TRBJ2-3|TRBV28|NA
CASSPETSGRSTDTQYF
TGTGCCAGCAGTCCCGAGACTAGCGGGAGGAGCACAGATACGCAGTATTTT
>NA|TRBJ2-7|TRBV11-2|NA
CPNTAASYEQYF
TGTCCCAACACTGCAGCCTCCTACGAGCAGTACTTC
>NA|TRBJ2-7|TRBV6-5|NA
CTSISGVGKGEQYF
TGCACCAGCATCTCGGGGGTGGGAAAGGGCGAGCAGTACTTC
>NA|TRBJ2-1|TRBV4-1|many
CASSQDRRDEQFF
TGCGCCAGCAGCCAAGATCGGAGGGATGAGCAGTTCTTC
>NA|TRBJ2-2|TRBV14|NA
CASSFSYGELFF
TGTGCCAGCAGCTTTAGCTACGGAGAGCTGTTTTTT
>NA|TRBJ2-3|TRBV13|NA
CASSLGKARASTQYF
TGTGCCAGCAGCTTAGGCAAGGCGAGGGCCAGTACGCAGTATTTT
>NA|TRBJ2-2|TRBV12-3/TRBV12-4|many
CASMQDGNTGELFF
TGTGCCAGCATGCAGGACGGTAACACCGGGGAGCTGTTTTTT
>NA|TRBJ2-2|TRBV12-3/TRBV12-4|NA
CASSSSTGGLFF
TGTGCCAGCAGTTCGAGCACCGGGGGGCTGTTTTTT
>NA|TRBJ1-5|TRBV28|NA
CASSLWRGSNQPQHF
TGTGCCAGCAGTTTATGGCGTGGAAGCAATCAGCCCCAGCATTTT
>TRBD2|TRBJ2-3|TRBV7-9|many
CASSNRAGGTDTQYF
TGTGCCAGCAGCAACCGAGCGGGAGGAACAGATACGCAGTATTTT
>TRBD2|TRBJ2-3|TRBV28|few
CASSRFGLAGDVDTQYF
TGTGCCAGCAGTCGTTTCGGACTAGCGGGAGACGTTGATACGCAGTATTTT
>TRBD1|TRBJ1-1|TRBV12-3/TRBV12-4|few
CASSEGQITEAFF
TGTGCCAGCAGTGAGGGACAGATCACTGAAGCTTTCTTT
>NA|TRBJ2-5|TRBV5-6|NA
CASSSTSSTETRYF
TGTGCCAGCAGCTCGACTAGTTCAACAGAGACCCGGTACTTC
>NA|TRBJ1-5|TRBV21-1|few
CASSNFPEVLSNQPQHF
TGTGCCAGCAGCAACTTTCCAGAAGTATTGAGCAATCAGCCCCAGCATTTT
>TRBD2|TRBJ2-2|TRBV30|NA
CAWSVLAGGSGKLFF
TGTGCCTGGAGTGTGCTAGCGGGAGGATCCGGGAAGCTGTTTTTT
>NA|TRBJ2-1|TRBV10-3|NA
CAISAAPLDEQFF
TGTGCCATCAGTGCTGCCCCCTTGGATGAGCAGTTCTTC
>NA|TRBJ2-1|TRBV6-5|NA
CASSYSYQGEQFF
TGTGCCAGCAGTTACTCGTATCAGGGCGAGCAGTTCTTC
>NA|TRBJ2-5|TRBV11-2|NA
CAGSYRTPQETQYF
TGTGCCGGCAGCTACAGGACACCCCAGGAGACCCAGTACTTC
>TRBD1|TRBJ2-1|TRBV12-5|few
CASARTLDRDKNEQFF
TGTGCTAGTGCACGAACCTTGGACAGGGACAAAAATGAGCAGTTCTTC
>TRBD2|TRBJ2-1|TRBV29-1|many
CSGNGLAGGHPEDEQFF
TGCAGCGGAAATGGACTAGCGGGAGGCCACCCGGAAGATGAGCAGTTCTTC
>TRBD1|TRBJ1-2|TRBV12-3/TRBV12-4|NA
CTSRDTGDNYGYTF
TGTACCAGCAGGGACACAGGGGATAACTATGGCTACACCTTC
>TRBD2|TRBJ2-1|TRBV7-9|few
CASSLISGRRGLGNEQFF
TGTGCCAGCAGCCTTATTAGCGGGAGAAGAGGATTGGGCAATGAGCAGTTCTTC
>NA|TRBJ2-2|TRBV24-1|NA
CATSASGTQTTGELFF
TGTGCCACCAGTGCTTCCGGGACACAAACCACCGGGGAGCTGTTTTTT
>NA|TRBJ2-1|TRBV5-1|NA
CASMAARNEQFF
TGCGCCAGCATGGCTGCCCGCAATGAGCAGTTCTTC
>TRBD2|TRBJ2-7|TRBV28|few
CATGLAGGFTYEQYF
TGTGCCACCGGACTAGCGGGAGGGTTCACCTACGAGCAGTACTTC
>NA|TRBJ2-7|TRBV12-3/TRBV12-4|NA
CASTKATTYEQYF
TGTGCCAGCACGAAAGCCACCACCTACGAGCAGTACTTC
>NA|TRBJ1-1|TRBV12-3/TRBV12-4|few
CASSPTFVMNTEAFF
TGTGCCAGCAGTCCTACGTTTGTTATGAACACTGAAGCTTTCTTT
>NA|TRBJ2-3|TRBV19|NA
CASSISGTFTDTQYF
TGTGCCAGTAGTATATCGGGGACGTTCACAGATACGCAGTATTTT